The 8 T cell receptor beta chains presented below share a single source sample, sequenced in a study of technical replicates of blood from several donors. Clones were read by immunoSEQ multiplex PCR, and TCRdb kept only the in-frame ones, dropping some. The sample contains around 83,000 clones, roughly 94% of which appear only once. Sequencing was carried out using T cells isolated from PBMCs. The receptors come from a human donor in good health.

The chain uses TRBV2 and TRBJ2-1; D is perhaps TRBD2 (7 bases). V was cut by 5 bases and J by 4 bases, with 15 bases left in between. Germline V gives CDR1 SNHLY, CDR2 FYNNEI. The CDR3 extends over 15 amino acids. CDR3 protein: CASSTGLAAYNEQFF. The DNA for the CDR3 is TGTGCCAGCAGTACAGGGCTAGCGGCATACAATGAGCAGTTCTTC.

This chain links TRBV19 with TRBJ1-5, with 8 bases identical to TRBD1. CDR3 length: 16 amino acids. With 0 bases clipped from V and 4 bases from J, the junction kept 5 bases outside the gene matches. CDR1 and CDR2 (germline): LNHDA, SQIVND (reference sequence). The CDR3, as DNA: TGTGCCAGTAGTATAGATCTTCAGGGGGCGAATCAGCCCCAGCATTTT. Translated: CASSIDLQGANQPQHF.

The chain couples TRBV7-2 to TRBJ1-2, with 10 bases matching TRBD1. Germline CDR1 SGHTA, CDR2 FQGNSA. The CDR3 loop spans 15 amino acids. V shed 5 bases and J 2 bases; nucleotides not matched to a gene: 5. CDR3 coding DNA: TGTGCCAGCAGCCCTGGGGGACAGGGGAACTATGGCTACACCTTC. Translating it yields CASSPGGQGNYGYTF.

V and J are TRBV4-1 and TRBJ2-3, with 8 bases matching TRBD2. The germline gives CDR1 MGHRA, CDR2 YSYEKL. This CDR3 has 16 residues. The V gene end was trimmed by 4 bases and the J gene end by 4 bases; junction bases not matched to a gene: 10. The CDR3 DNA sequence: TGCGCCAGCAGCCGTAGCGGGATCCATGGGGCAGATACGCAGTATTTT. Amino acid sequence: CASSRSGIHGADTQYF.

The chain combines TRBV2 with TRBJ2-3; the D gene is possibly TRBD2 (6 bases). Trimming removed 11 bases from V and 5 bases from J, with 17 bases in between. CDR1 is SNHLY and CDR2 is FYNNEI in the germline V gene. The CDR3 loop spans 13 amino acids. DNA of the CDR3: TGTGCCGGCCTAGCGTATCTAGAAGATACGCAGTATTTT. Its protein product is CAGLAYLEDTQYF. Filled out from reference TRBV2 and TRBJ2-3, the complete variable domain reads EPEVTQTPSHQVTQMGQEVILRCVPISNHLYFYWYRQILGQKVEFLVSFYNNEISEKSEIFDDQFSVERPDGSNFTLKIRSTKLEDSAMYFCAGLAYLEDTQYFGPGTRLTVL.

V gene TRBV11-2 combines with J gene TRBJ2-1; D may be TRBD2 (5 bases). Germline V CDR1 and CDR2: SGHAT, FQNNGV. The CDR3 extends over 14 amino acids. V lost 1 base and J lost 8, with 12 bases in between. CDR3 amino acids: CASSLGPSTYEQFF. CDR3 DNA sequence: TGTGCCAGCAGCTTAGGTCCTAGCACCTATGAGCAGTTCTTC.

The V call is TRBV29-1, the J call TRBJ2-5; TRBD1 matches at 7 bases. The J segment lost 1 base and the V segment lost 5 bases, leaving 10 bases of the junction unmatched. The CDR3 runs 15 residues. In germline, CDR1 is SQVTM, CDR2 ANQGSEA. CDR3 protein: CSVPLTGPIQETQYF. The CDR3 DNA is TGCAGCGTTCCTCTGACAGGGCCAATCCAAGAGACCCAGTACTTC. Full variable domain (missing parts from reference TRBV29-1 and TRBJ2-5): SAVISQKPSRDICQRGTSLTIQCQVDSQVTMMFWYRQQPGQSLTLIATANQGSEATYESGFVIDKFPISRPNLTFSTLTVSNMSPEDSSIYLCSVPLTGPIQETQYFGPGTRLLVL.

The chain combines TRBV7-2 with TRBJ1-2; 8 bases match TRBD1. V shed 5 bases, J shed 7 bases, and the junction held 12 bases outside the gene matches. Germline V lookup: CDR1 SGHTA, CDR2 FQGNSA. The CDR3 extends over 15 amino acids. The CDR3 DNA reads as TGTGCCAGCAGCGCACGGGGCAGGGGGCTCTTTGGCTACACCTTC. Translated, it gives CASSARGRGLFGYTF.